The present T cell receptor beta chain was sequenced within a study of blood T cell repertoires in COVID-19. A Seattle source enrolled patients during active infection and followed them longitudinally. Data came from immunoSEQ multiplex PCR; TCRdb stores just in-frame clones and leaves some out. The table includes fewer than 200,000 clones, roughly four fifths detected once. Sequencing was carried out using peripheral blood. The clonotype originates from a woman aged 40 to 50 with COVID-19, enrolled during active disease.

The CDR3 loop reads CASSLPTENIQYF. The CDR3 nucleotides are TGTGCCAGCAGCTTACCGACAGAAAACATTCAGTACTTC. The chain links TRBV5-6 to TRBJ2-4; possible D gene TRBD1, 5 bases. Between the trimmed V and J ends, which lost 2 bases and 5 bases, there was a span of 8 bases. The CDR3 sequence is 13 residues long. The germline gives CDR1 SGHDT, CDR2 YYEEEE.